Listed below are T cell receptor beta chains from one sample, sequenced in a study of post-analysis software for immune sequencing data. TCRdb recomputed calls from the PCR reads with MiXCR, one row per CDR3 protein. The profile shows hundreds of thousands of distinct CDR3 sequences, 40% to 50% of them singletons. The sequenced material came from blood. These receptors all stem from a girl aged 5-17 years with multiple sclerosis. The CDR3 runs from the conserved cysteine through the conserved F or W. D genes are given only for firm matches. Clone size appears in some rows only: once, few, many, or a class for an expanded clone.

cdr3_aa | cdr3_nt | v_call | clone_size | j_call | d_call
CASSDRYNEQFF | TGCGCCAGTTCGGACAGATACAATGAGCAGTTCTTC | TRBV10-2 | few | TRBJ2-1 | -
CSARDLGSGGNYGYTF | TGCAGTGCTAGAGATTTGGGGAGTGGGGGAAACTATGGCTACACCTTC | TRBV20-1 | - | TRBJ1-2 | -
CSVEGYTF | TGCAGCGTTGAAGGCTACACCTTC | TRBV29-1 | many | TRBJ1-2 | -
CASSLQAGSPYEQYF | TGTGCCAGCAGTTTACAGGCGGGCTCCCCCTACGAGCAGTACTTC | TRBV27 | - | TRBJ2-7 | -
CASSLSGANGYTF | TGTGCCAGCAGTTTATCCGGGGCGAATGGCTACACCTTC | TRBV27 | - | TRBJ1-2 | -
CASSQDRQHEQYF | TGTGCCAGCAGCCAAGACCGCCAGCACGAGCAGTACTTC | TRBV3-1 | - | TRBJ2-7 | -
CASTSGRGEQYF | TGTGCCAGCACAAGCGGGAGGGGAGAGCAGTACTTC | TRBV28 | few | TRBJ2-7 | TRBD2
CASNPGLVGETQFF | TGTGCCAGCAACCCGGGACTAGTGGGCGAGACCCAGTTCTTC | TRBV6-6 | - | TRBJ2-1 | TRBD2
CASSLGLGSYNEQFF | TGTGCCAGCAGTCTGGGACTAGGCTCTTACAATGAGCAGTTCTTC | TRBV12-3/TRBV12-4 | - | TRBJ2-1 | TRBD2
CASGNSPLHF | TGTGCCAGCGGTAATTCACCCCTCCACTTT | TRBV6-5 | few | TRBJ1-6 | -
CASSEIQETQYF | TGTGCCAGCAGCGAGATTCAAGAGACCCAGTACTTC | TRBV7-9 | - | TRBJ2-5 | -
CASSLVPQGVHTEAFF | TGCGCCAGCAGCTTGGTTCCGCAGGGGGTACACACTGAAGCTTTCTTT | TRBV5-1 | - | TRBJ1-1 | TRBD1
CASTPSGGRETQYF | TGTGCCAGCACCCCTAGCGGGGGTCGGGAGACCCAGTACTTC | TRBV6-2/TRBV6-3 | - | TRBJ2-5 | TRBD2
CSARGGERYEQYF | TGCAGTGCCAGGGGAGGGGAACGCTACGAGCAGTACTTC | TRBV20-1 | few | TRBJ2-7 | -
CASSLLSGSTYEQYF | TGCGCCAGCAGCCTCCTCAGCGGGTCGACCTACGAGCAGTACTTC | TRBV5-1 | - | TRBJ2-7 | -
CASSFDRDPTYEQYF | TGTGCCAGCAGCTTCGACAGGGACCCTACCTACGAGCAGTACTTC | TRBV7-2 | - | TRBJ2-7 | TRBD1
CASSRLRGDYGYTF | TGTGCCAGCAGCCGACTGCGGGGAGACTATGGCTACACCTTC | TRBV14 | - | TRBJ1-2 | -
CASSLGGGTADTQYF | TGTGCCAGCAGCTTAGGAGGGGGGACTGCAGATACGCAGTATTTT | TRBV7-2 | - | TRBJ2-3 | -
CSAHPGLARNTQYF | TGCAGTGCGCATCCGGGACTAGCGCGTAATACGCAGTATTTT | TRBV20-1 | few | TRBJ2-3 | TRBD2
CAISPGTLYSTDTQYF | TGTGCCATCAGCCCCGGGACACTTTATAGCACAGATACGCAGTATTTT | TRBV10-3 | few | TRBJ2-3 | -
CASSEVGGPSSYNEQFF | TGTGCCAGCAGTGAGGTGGGGGGGCCGAGCTCCTACAATGAGCAGTTCTTC | TRBV6-4 | few | TRBJ2-1 | -
CASRPGQVEGYTF | TGTGCCAGCAGGCCTGGACAGGTCGAGGGCTACACCTTC | TRBV12-3/TRBV12-4 | - | TRBJ1-2 | TRBD1
CASSPRAGGSYNEQFF | TGTGCCAGCAGTCCTCGGGCGGGGGGCTCCTACAATGAGCAGTTCTTC | TRBV6-4 | few | TRBJ2-1 | TRBD2
CATSRDLTGGETQYF | TGTGCCACCAGCAGAGATCTCACAGGGGGAGAGACCCAGTACTTC | TRBV15 | - | TRBJ2-5 | TRBD1
CSAMRLAGALNNEQFF | TGCAGTGCTATGAGACTAGCGGGAGCCCTAAACAATGAGCAGTTCTTC | TRBV20-1 | many | TRBJ2-1 | TRBD2
CASSPARKSSYEQYF | TGTGCCAGCAGCCCGGCCAGGAAGAGCTCCTACGAGCAGTACTTC | TRBV5-5 | - | TRBJ2-7 | -
CASSPSWGSYNEQFF | TGTGCCAGCAGTCCCTCTTGGGGGTCCTACAATGAGCAGTTCTTC | TRBV27 | few | TRBJ2-1 | -
CASTLSETALQAFF | TGCGCCAGCACCCTATCGGAGACAGCTCTCCAAGCTTTCTTT | TRBV10-2 | - | TRBJ1-1 | -
CASSTGTGGNQPQHF | TGCGCCAGCAGCACCGGGACAGGTGGCAATCAGCCCCAGCATTTT | TRBV5-1 | few | TRBJ1-5 | TRBD1
CASSRTPSNQPQHF | TGTGCCAGCAGCCGGACCCCTAGCAATCAGCCCCAGCATTTT | TRBV12-3/TRBV12-4 | once | TRBJ1-5 | -
CASRPDRGGNYEQYF | TGTGCCAGCAGACCCGACCGAGGGGGCAACTACGAGCAGTACTTC | TRBV7-2 | - | TRBJ2-7 | TRBD1
CASSFRIYNEQFF | TGTGCCAGCAGTTTCAGAATTTACAATGAGCAGTTCTTC | TRBV12-3/TRBV12-4 | - | TRBJ2-1 | -
CASSSSGDIGTDTQYF | TGTGCCAGCAGTTCCTCGGGCGACATTGGCACAGATACGCAGTATTTT | TRBV6-5 | few | TRBJ2-3 | -
CASSDFQGQFF | TGTGCCAGCAGTGACTTCCAGGGGCAGTTCTTC | TRBV6-4 | once | TRBJ2-1 | -
CASSYSLGTNEQYF | TGTGCCAGCAGTTACAGCCTCGGGACCAACGAGCAGTACTTC | TRBV6-8 | - | TRBJ2-7 | -
CASSAAGTQETQYF | TGTGCCAGCAGCGCCGCCGGGACCCAAGAGACCCAGTACTTC | TRBV9 | - | TRBJ2-5 | -
CSVRGRGRGNEQFF | TGCAGCGTCCGGGGCAGGGGGCGAGGAAATGAGCAGTTCTTC | TRBV29-1 | - | TRBJ2-1 | TRBD1
CASSFRQAQETQYF | TGTGCCAGCAGTTTTAGGCAGGCCCAGGAGACCCAGTACTTC | TRBV12-3/TRBV12-4 | - | TRBJ2-5 | -
CASSLDLGITAGAFF | TGTGCCAGCAGTTTAGATTTAGGGATCACAGCTGGAGCTTTCTTT | TRBV12-3/TRBV12-4 | - | TRBJ1-1 | -
CASSYLPGRPNSPLHF | TGTGCCAGCAGTTACCTCCCGGGACGTCCCAATTCACCCCTCCACTTT | TRBV6-2/TRBV6-3 | - | TRBJ1-6 | -
CASSYRTDQPQHF | TGTGCCAGCAGCTACCGGACAGATCAGCCCCAGCATTTT | TRBV7-2 | - | TRBJ1-5 | -
CASSLGQGNDEQFF | TGTGCCAGCAGTTTAGGGCAGGGGAACGATGAGCAGTTCTTC | TRBV12-3/TRBV12-4 | few | TRBJ2-1 | -
CATSDKSGPYGYTF | TGTGCCACCAGTGACAAATCGGGACCCTATGGCTACACCTTC | TRBV24-1 | few | TRBJ1-2 | -
CASSPPFEQGPENNEQFF | TGCGCCAGCAGCCCCCCCTTCGAGCAGGGACCAGAGAACAATGAGCAGTTCTTC | TRBV5-1 | few | TRBJ2-1 | -
CASSLQQRVSYERYF | TGTGCCAGCAGCTTACAACAGAGGGTGTCCTACGAGCGGTACTTC | TRBV7-2 | - | TRBJ2-7 | -